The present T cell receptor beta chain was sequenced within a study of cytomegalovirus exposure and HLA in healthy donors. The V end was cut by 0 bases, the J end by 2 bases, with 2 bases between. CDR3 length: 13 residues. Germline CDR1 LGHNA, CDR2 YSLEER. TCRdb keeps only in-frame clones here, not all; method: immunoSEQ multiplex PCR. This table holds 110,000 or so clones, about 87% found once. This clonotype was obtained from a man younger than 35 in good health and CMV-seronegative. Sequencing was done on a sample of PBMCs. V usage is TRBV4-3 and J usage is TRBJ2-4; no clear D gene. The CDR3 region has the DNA TGCGCCAGCAGCCAAGATACCAAAAACATTCAGTACTTC. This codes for CASSQDTKNIQYF.